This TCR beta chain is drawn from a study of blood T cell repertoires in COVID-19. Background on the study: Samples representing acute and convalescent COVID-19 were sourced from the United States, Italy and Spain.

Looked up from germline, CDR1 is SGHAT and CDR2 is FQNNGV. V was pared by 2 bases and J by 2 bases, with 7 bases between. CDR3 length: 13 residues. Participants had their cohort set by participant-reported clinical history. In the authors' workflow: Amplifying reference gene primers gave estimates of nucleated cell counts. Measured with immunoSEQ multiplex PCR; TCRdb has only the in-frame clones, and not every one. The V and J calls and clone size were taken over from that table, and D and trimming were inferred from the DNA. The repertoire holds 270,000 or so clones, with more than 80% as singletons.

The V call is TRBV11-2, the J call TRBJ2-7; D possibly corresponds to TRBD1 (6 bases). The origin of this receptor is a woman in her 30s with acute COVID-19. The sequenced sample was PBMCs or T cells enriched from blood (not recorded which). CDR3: CASSLRTAYEQYF. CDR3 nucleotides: TGTGCCAGCAGCTTACGGACAGCCTACGAGCAGTACTTC.